These 7 T cell receptor beta chains came from one sample sequenced in a study of blood T cells in healthy people across ages. The authors ran a second PCR of about 6 to 11 cycles using a sample-barcoded 5' primer and a J-beta primer mix. TCRdb reprocessed the 5' RACE reads with MiXCR, giving one entry per CDR3 protein. In the table there are hundreds of thousands of distinct CDR3 sequences, 56% of which are singletons. Sequenced sample: blood. Receptors were obtained from a man between 40 and 49 years old in good health.

This clonotype has just one count. The chain carries TRBV5-1 and TRBJ2-3; D possibly corresponds to TRBD2 (5 bases). The CDR3 loop spans 15 amino acids. Looked up from germline, CDR1 is SGHRS and CDR2 is YFSETQ. The V end was cut by 0 bases, the J end by 4 bases, with 12 bases between. Here the CDR3 DNA reads TGCGCCAGCAGCTTGGCGGGCAAGGGAGCAGATACGCAGTATTTT. It yields the protein CASSLAGKGADTQYF.

This clonotype was found a few times. V usage is TRBV29-1 and J usage is TRBJ2-7; D is undetermined. The germline gives CDR1 SQVTM, CDR2 ANQGSEA. This CDR3 contains 13 residues. V gave up 3 bases and J gave up 3 bases, with 12 bases separating them. The CDR3 DNA sequence: TGCAGCGTTGACGGAGCGAGCGACTACGAGCAGTACTTC. This codes for CSVDGASDYEQYF.

V and J are TRBV29-1 and TRBJ1-4; D uncertain. In germline, CDR1 is SQVTM, CDR2 ANQGSEA. Deletions cut 6 bases from V and 5 bases from J, with 4 bases between. CDR3 length: 10 amino acids. CDR3 protein: CSVSNEKLFF. In nucleotides, the CDR3 is TGCAGCGTATCCAATGAAAAACTGTTTTTT.

This clonotype was seen only once. The rearrangement uses TRBV21-1 and TRBJ1-4; TRBD1 is the table's D call and was not checked against the DNA. TRBV21-1 is a pseudogene segment. The CDR3 consists of 14 residues. The CDR3 bases are TGTGCCAGCAGCAAACAACAGGACCACGAAAAACTGTTTTTT. Translating gives CASSKQQDHEKLFF.

In its sample, this clonotype was seen a few times. The chain couples TRBV27 to TRBJ2-5; the match to TRBD2 covers 14 bases. The junction had 10 bases not matched to a gene; V was cut back by 5 bases and J by 11 bases. Germline assignment: CDR1 MNHEY and CDR2 SMNVEV (reference sequence). The CDR3 length is 15 residues. The chain's CDR3 is CASSMGLAGALGQYF. CDR3 nucleotides: TGTGCCAGCAGTATGGGACTAGCGGGAGCCCTGGGGCAGTACTTC.

The chain recombines TRBV6-1 with TRBJ2-5, with D maybe TRBD2 (5 bases). The DNA matches TRBJ2-7 better at its end, which makes the J call doubtful. Germline V gene sequence: CDR1 MNHNS, CDR2 SASEGT. CDR3 size: 13 residues. The CDR3 region has the DNA TGTGCCAGCAGTATACAGCGGATCTACGAGCAGTACTTC. Amino acids: CASSIQRIYEQYF.

This chain uses TRBV6-2 or TRBV6-3 with TRBJ2-7; no clear D gene. This CDR3 contains 12 residues. V lost 0 bases and J lost 5, with 5 bases in between. The V gene's germline CDR1 is MNHEY and CDR2 SVGEGT. The CDR3 loop is CASSYSVHEQYF. The CDR3 DNA follows: TGTGCCAGCAGTTACTCCGTTCACGAGCAGTACTTC.